The 9 T cell receptor beta chains listed next were all sequenced from one sample in a study of Graves' ophthalmopathy and Graves' hyperthyroidism. The authors amplified TCR beta CDR3 regions from RNA transcripts. Scientists carried out first-round RT-PCR using HTBI primers and then a second-round multiplex PCR. TCRdb re-derived calls from the multiplex PCR reads in MiXCR, one entry per CDR3 protein. The sample has around 470,000 distinct CDR3 sequences, 14% seen once. Input material: blood. The receptors were sampled from a woman under 40 with Graves' ophthalmopathy.

The chain joins TRBV7-9 to TRBJ2-7; unclear D gene. In germline, CDR1 is SEHNR, CDR2 FQNEAQ (reference sequence). V dropped 4 bases and J dropped 4 bases, with 14 bases sitting between them. The CDR3 runs 14 residues. CDR3: CASSSTLVWYEQYF. CDR3 bases: TGTGCCAGCAGCTCCACTCTGGTCTGGTACGAGCAGTACTTC.

The genes are TRBV6-1 and TRBJ2-7; tentatively, D is TRBD1 or TRBD2 (6 bases each). Trimming removed 8 bases at V and 1 base at J, with 15 bases between. Per the germline V gene, CDR1 is MNHNS and CDR2 is SASEGT. The CDR3 runs to 14 residues. DNA of the CDR3: TGTGCCAGCTTACCCCCGGGGGCTTCCTACGAGCAGTACTTC. Its translation is CASLPPGASYEQYF.

Many counts were recorded for this clonotype. This chain joins TRBV30 and TRBJ2-7; TRBD2 agrees at 8 bases. The germline V gene encodes CDR1 GTSNPN and CDR2 SVGIG (reference sequence). The CDR3 length is 14 residues. V lost 1 base and J lost 4; bases outside the gene matches: 6. CDR3 sequence: CAWSDETSVYEQYF. In nucleotides, the CDR3 is TGTGCCTGGAGTGACGAGACTAGCGTATACGAGCAGTACTTC.

This clonotype was recorded a few times. This rearrangement joins TRBV30 to TRBJ2-2, with 13 positions matching TRBD2. J gave up 8 bases and V 3 bases, and 6 bases lay outside the gene matches. This CDR3 spans 15 amino acids. The germline V gene has CDR1 GTSNPN and CDR2 SVGIG (reference sequence). CDR3 residues: CAWRYGLAGEGELFF. The CDR3 bases are TGTGCCTGGAGATATGGACTAGCGGGAGAGGGGGAGCTGTTTTTT. The full variable domain, completed using reference TRBV30 and TRBJ2-2, is SQTIHQWPATLVQPVGSPLSLECTVEGTSNPNLYWYRQAAGRGLQLLFYSVGIGQISSEVPQNLSASRPQDRQFILSSKKLLLSDSGFYLCAWRYGLAGEGELFFGEGSRLTVL.

The table lists this clonotype with many counts. The CDR3 DNA sequence: TGTGCCAGCAGCTTATCGTCCTCCCGAGGGGGACAAAAGACCCAGTACTTC. It codes for CASSLSSSRGGQKTQYF. The chain uses TRBV7-2 and TRBJ2-5, with D perhaps TRBD1 (6 bases). There are 17 residues in the CDR3. The V and J ends lost 2 bases and 6 bases respectively, with 22 bases between them. Per the germline V gene, CDR1 is SGHTA and CDR2 is FQGNSA.

This clonotype has a count of ten or more. J is TRBJ2-7 and V is TRBV6-7; the D is unclear. TRBV6-7 is an ORF; its function is uncertain. Trimming cost V 3 bases and J 6 bases, with 18 bases left between them. This CDR3 has 15 amino acids. CDR3 in amino acids: CASSYGPSRACEQYF. CDR3 DNA: TGTGCCAGCAGTTATGGTCCGAGTCGGGCTTGCGAGCAGTACTTC.

This clonotype was observed many times. The chain combines TRBV6-5 with TRBJ2-7; TRBD1 is a possible D gene (6 bases). This CDR3 has 14 amino acids. The V gene lost 5 bases and the J gene lost 0 bases, with 11 bases spanning the gap. Germline CDR1 reads MNHEY; CDR2 reads SVGAGI. CDR3 DNA sequence: TGTGCCAGCAGTCCATCGGACAGCTCCTACGAGCAGTACTTC. Residues: CASSPSDSSYEQYF.

Details on this clonotype: This may arise from a read error, as a much more abundant clone is one base away. The V call is TRBV6-1, the J call TRBJ2-7; 7 positions agree with TRBD1. The V and J ends lost 6 bases and 3 bases, in that order; junction bases with no gene match: 5. CDR1 and CDR2 from the germline V gene are MNHNS and SASEGT. The length of the CDR3 is 13 residues. This CDR3 reads CASRLGQFYEQYF. The CDR3 region has the DNA TGTGCCAGCAGACTGGGACAGTTCTACGAGCAGTACTTC.

This clonotype occurred many times. J is TRBJ2-7 and V is TRBV20-1; 8 bases match TRBD1. This CDR3 is built from 13 residues. The V gene end was trimmed by 3 bases and the J gene end by 4 bases; junction bases not matched to a gene: 5. CDR1 is DFQATT and CDR2 is SNEGSKA in the germline V gene (reference sequence). In nucleotides, the CDR3 is TGCAGTGCTAGTTTCGGGGACAGGTACGAGCAGTACTTC. Its protein product is CSASFGDRYEQYF.